This TCR beta chain was retrieved from a study of Ad26.COV2.S vaccination and SARS-CoV-2 variants. Treatment described: approximately 18 received Ad26.COV2.S at low or high dose, single or two shots; a few received placebo; per-sample allocation not given. The study sampled participants on day 63 after the first vaccine or placebo injection. Adults aged 18-55 years in Boston included the donor. The method was immunoSEQ multiplex PCR; TCRdb's version includes in-frame clones alone and lacks a portion of them. This table holds some 290,000 clones, about 86% found once. The CDR3 is 15 residues long. V lost 5 bases to trimming and J lost 2 bases, with 13 bases between them. The germline gives CDR1 MNHEY, CDR2 SVGAGI.

This clonotype was obtained from a person aged 18-65 years who received the Ad26.COV2.S COVID-19 vaccine or a placebo. The specimen comprised peripheral blood, sampled in a trial of Ad26.COV2.S vaccine versus placebo. The chain combines TRBV6-5 with TRBJ1-3, with D perhaps matching TRBD1 (6 bases). The CDR3 sequence is CASSKDRPPGNTIYF. CDR3 coding DNA: TGTGCCAGCAGTAAGGACAGACCCCCTGGAAACACCATATATTTT.